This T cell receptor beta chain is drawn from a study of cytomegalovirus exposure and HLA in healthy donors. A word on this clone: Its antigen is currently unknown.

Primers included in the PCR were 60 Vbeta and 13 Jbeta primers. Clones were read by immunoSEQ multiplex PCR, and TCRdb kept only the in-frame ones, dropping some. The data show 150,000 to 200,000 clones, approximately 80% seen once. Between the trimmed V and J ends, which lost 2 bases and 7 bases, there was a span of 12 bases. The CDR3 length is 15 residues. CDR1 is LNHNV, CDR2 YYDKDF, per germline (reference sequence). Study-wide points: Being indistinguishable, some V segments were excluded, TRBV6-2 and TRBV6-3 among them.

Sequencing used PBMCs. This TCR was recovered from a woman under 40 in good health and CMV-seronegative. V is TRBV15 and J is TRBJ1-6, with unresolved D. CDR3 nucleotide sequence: TGTGCCACCAGCAGACAGGCCCCTAGCAATTCACCCCTCCACTTT. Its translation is CATSRQAPSNSPLHF.